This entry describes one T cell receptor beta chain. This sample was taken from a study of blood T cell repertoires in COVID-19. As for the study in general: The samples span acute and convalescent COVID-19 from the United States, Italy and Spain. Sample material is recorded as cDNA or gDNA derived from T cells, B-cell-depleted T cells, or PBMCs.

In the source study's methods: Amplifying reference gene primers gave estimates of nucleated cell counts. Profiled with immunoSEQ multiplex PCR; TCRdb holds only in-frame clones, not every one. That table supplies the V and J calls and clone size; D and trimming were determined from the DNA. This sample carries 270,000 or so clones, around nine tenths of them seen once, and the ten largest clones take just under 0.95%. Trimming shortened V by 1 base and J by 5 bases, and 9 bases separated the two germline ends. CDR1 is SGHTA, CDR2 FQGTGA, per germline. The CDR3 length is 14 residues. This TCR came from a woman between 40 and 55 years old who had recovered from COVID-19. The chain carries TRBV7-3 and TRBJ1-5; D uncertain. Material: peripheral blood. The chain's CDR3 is CASSLKAGDQPQHF. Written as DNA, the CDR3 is TGTGCCAGCAGCTTAAAGGCGGGTGATCAGCCCCAGCATTTT.